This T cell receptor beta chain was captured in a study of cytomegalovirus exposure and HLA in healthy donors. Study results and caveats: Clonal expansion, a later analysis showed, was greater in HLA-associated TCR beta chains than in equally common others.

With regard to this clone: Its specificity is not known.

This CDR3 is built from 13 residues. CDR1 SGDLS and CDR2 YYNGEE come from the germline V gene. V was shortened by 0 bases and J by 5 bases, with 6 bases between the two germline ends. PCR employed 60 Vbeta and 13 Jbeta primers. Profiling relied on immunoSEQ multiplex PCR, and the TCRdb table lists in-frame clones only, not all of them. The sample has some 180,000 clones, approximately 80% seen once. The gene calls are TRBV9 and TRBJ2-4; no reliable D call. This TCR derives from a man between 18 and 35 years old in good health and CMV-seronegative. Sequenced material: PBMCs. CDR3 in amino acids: CASSVEPENIQYF. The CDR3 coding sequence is TGTGCCAGCAGCGTAGAGCCGGAAAACATTCAGTACTTC.